This is a list of T cell receptor gamma chains from one sample in a study of intestinal T cells in coeliac disease. TCRdb made new clone calls on the multiplex PCR reads using CATT. The data show about 360 gamma-chain clones, with over 50% seen just once and about 52% held by the top ten. Sequenced: a duodenal biopsy. Receptors were obtained from a human donor who served as a control with a normal duodenal biopsy, not a healthy volunteer. The CDR3 runs from the conserved cysteine through the conserved F or W. Rows may omit the clone size; those that give it use once, few, many or a size class.

TRGJ1/TRGJ2 9 TRGV9 - CALWEVLTF TGTGCCTTGTGGGAGGTGCTGACCTTC
TRGJP1 11 TRGV10 - CAAWTGWFKIF TGTGCTGCGTGGACTGGTTGGTTCAAGATATTT
TRGJ1/TRGJ2 14 TRGV5 hyperexpanded CATWDIPHYYKKLF TGTGCCACCTGGGACATCCCCCATTATTATAAGAAACTCTTT
TRGJ1/TRGJ2 11 TRGV10 - CAAWDSVWKLF TGTGCTGCGTGGGACTCCGTGTGGAAACTCTTT
TRGJ1/TRGJ2 16 TRGV8 - CATLGSPGSLYYKKLF TGTGCCACCCTGGGATCACCAGGTTCGCTTTATTATAAGAAACTCTTT
TRGJP1 16 TRGV11 few CACWIRSIPTGWFKIF TGTGCCTGCTGGATTAGGTCTATACCGACTGGTTGGTTCAAGATATTT
TRGJ1/TRGJ2 12 TRGV2 hyperexpanded CATWDGDSEKLF TGTGCCACCTGGGACGGGGATTCTGAGAAACTCTTT
TRGJ1/TRGJ2 13 TRGV8 - CATWDRFRYKKLF TGTGCCACCTGGGATAGGTTCCGTTATAAGAAACTCTTT
TRGJP2 14 TRGV10 - CAAWDLVVDWIKTF TGTGCTGCGTGGGATTTGGTAGTTGATTGGATCAAGACGTTT
TRGJP1 16 TRGV2 once CATWDGAGVTGWFKIF TGTGCTACCTGGGACGGGGCGGGCGTCACCGGTTGGTTCAAGATATTT
TRGJ1/TRGJ2 11 TRGV8 - CAHLGYYKKLF TGTGCCCACCTGGGTTATTATAAGAAACTCTTT
TRGJ1/TRGJ2 12 TRGV10 once CAGVGLGYKKLF TGTGCTGGCGTGGGATTGGGTTATAAGAAACTCTTT
TRGJP1 16 TRGV2 once CATWDGRASRGWFKIF TGTGCCACCTGGGACGGGCGGGCGTCACGTGGTTGGTTCAAGATATTT
TRGJP2 15 TRGV2 once CATWDLSSSDWIKTF TGTGCCACCTGGGATCTGAGTAGTAGTGATTGGATCAAGACGTTT
TRGJ1/TRGJ2 16 TRGV8 - CAHLGYLFGFYYKKLF TGTGCCCACCTGGGATATTTGTTCGGTTTTTATTATAAGAAACTCTTT
TRGJP1 14 TRGV10 - CAALGCPPGWFKIF TGTGCTGCGTTGGGATGCCCACCTGGTTGGTTCAAGATATTT
TRGJ1/TRGJ2 18 TRGV4 once CADLGWARNLRNYYKKLF TGTGCCGACCTGGGATGGGCCCGGAATTTAAGGAATTATTATAAGAAACTCTTT
TRGJP2 20 TRGV2 hyperexpanded CATWDGQARAGGSSDWIKTF TGTGCCACCTGGGACGGGCAAGCGAGGGCAGGCGGGAGTAGTGATTGGATCAAGACGTTT
TRGJ1/TRGJ2 10 TRGV8 - CAPDPGKKLF TGTGCACCTGACCCGGGCAAGAAACTCTTT
TRGJ1/TRGJ2 9 TRGV8 - CATGSQKLF TGTGCCACTGGATCCCAGAAACTCTTT
TRGJP1 13 TRGV2 - CATWDAFGWFKIF TGTGCCACCTGGGACGCCTTCGGTTGGTTCAAGATATTT
TRGJ1/TRGJ2 12 TRGV9 few CALWEVKYKKLF TGTGCCTTGTGGGAGGTGAAGTATAAGAAACTCTTT
TRGJP1 15 TRGV11 - CACWIVYTTGWFKIF TGTGCCTGCTGGATAGTCTATACCACTGGTTGGTTCAAGATATTT
TRGJ1/TRGJ2 14 TRGV3 hyperexpanded CATWDLKSCYKKLF TGTGCCACCTGGGACTTAAAATCTTGTTATAAGAAACTCTTT
TRGJP2 13 TRGV8 few CAPGMGGDWIKTF TGTGCACCTGGGATGGGGGGTGATTGGATCAAGACGTTT
TRGJP1 16 TRGV2 few CATWGRAGVTGWFKIF TGTGCCACCTGGGGACGGGCGGGCGTCACTGGTTGGTTCAAGATATTT
TRGJP1 14 TRGV10 - CAAWDCPTGWFKIF TGTGCTGCGTGGGACTGCCCTACTGGTTGGTTCAAGATATTT
TRGJP1 16 TRGV11 - CACWIRFYTTGWFKIF TGTGCCTGCTGGATTAGGTTCTATACCACTGGTTGGTTCAAGATATTT
TRGJ1/TRGJ2 12 TRGV2 - CATWDGPHKKLF TGTGCCACCTGGGACGGCCCCCATAAGAAACTCTTT
TRGJP1 16 TRGV2 - CATWDGRASLVVVKIF TGTGCCACCTGGGACGGGCGGGCGTCACTGGTCGTTGTCAAGATATTT
TRGJ1/TRGJ2 17 TRGV4 large CATWDGPSEGIYYKKLF TGTGCCACCTGGGATGGGCCGTCTGAGGGTATCTATTATAAGAAACTCTTT
TRGJ1/TRGJ2 13 TRGV9 - CALWEESIIKKLF TGTGCCTTGTGGGAGGAATCTATTATAAAAAAACTCTTT
TRGJP2 10 TRGV2 hyperexpanded CATWMRIKTF TGTGCCACCTGGATGCGGATCAAGACGTTT
TRGJ1/TRGJ2 9 TRGV3 - CATWVQWLF TGTGCCACCTGGGTACAGTGGCTCTTT
TRGJP1 16 TRGV10 - CAGVGLRSTTGWFKIF TGTGCTGGCGTGGGATTGAGGAGTACCACTGGTTGGTTCAAGATATTT
TRGJP1 17 TRGV10 - CAAWDSQSHTTGWFKIF TGTGCTGCGTGGGACTCACAGTCCCATACCACTGGTTGGTTCAAGATATTT
TRGJ1/TRGJ2 11 TRGV3 - CATWDDVKKLF TGTGCCACCTGGGACGATGTTAAGAAACTCTTT
TRGJP1 14 TRGV2 - CADLGRAFGWFKIF TGTGCCGACCTGGGACGGGCCTTCGGTTGGTTCAAGATATTT
TRGJP1 17 TRGV10 - CAAWDHRPPSPGWFKIF TGTGCTGCGTGGGATCACAGGCCTCCATCACCTGGTTGGTTCAAGATATTT
TRGJ1/TRGJ2 12 TRGV4 - CATWEGWAKKLF TGTGCCACCTGGGAGGGATGGGCTAAGAAACTCTTT
TRGJ1/TRGJ2 12 TRGV9 - CALFFPSIKKLF TGTGCCTTGTTTTTCCCGTCCATAAAGAAACTCTTT
TRGJ1/TRGJ2 12 TRGV10 - CAAWGLGYKKLF TGTGCTGCGTGGGGATTGGGTTATAAGAAACTCTTT
TRGJ1/TRGJ2 15 TRGV2 few CATWDSSPIIHKKLF TGTGCCACCTGGGACTCCAGCCCCATTATTCATAAGAAACTCTTT
TRGJ1/TRGJ2 9 TRGV3 - CATWDSGVF TGTGCCACCTGGGACAGTGGCGTCTTT
TRGJ1/TRGJ2 15 TRGV2 - CATWGRRADYYKKLF TGTGCCACCTGGGGACGGCGGGCGGATTATTATAAGAAACTCTTT
TRGJ1/TRGJ2 13 TRGV9 once CALWELERPKKLF TGTGCCTTGTGGGAGCTCGAGCGGCCTAAGAAACTCTTT
TRGJ1/TRGJ2 11 TRGV8 - CATLGYYKKLF TGTGCCACCCTGGGTTATTATAAGAAACTCTTT
TRGJ1/TRGJ2 9 TRGV8 - CAPGSQKLF TGTGCACCTGGATCCCAGAAACTCTTT
TRGJP1 17 TRGV10 - CAAWDHRSHTTGWFKIF TGTGCTGCGTGGGATCACAGGTCCCATACCACTGGTTGGTTCAAGATATTT
TRGJ1/TRGJ2 15 TRGV8 few CAPGIGDTPNYKKLF TGTGCACCTGGGATAGGAGATACCCCTAATTATAAGAAACTCTTT
TRGJ1/TRGJ2 14 TRGV4 - CATWGWTNYYKKLF TGTGCCACCTGGGGATGGACGAATTATTATAAGAAACTCTTT
TRGJ1/TRGJ2 13 TRGV10 hyperexpanded CAAWDWCYYKKLF TGTGCTGCGTGGGATTGGTGTTATTATAAGAAACTCTTT
TRGJP1 14 TRGV8 - CATWIGPTGWFKIF TGTGCCACCTGGATAGGGCCCACTGGTTGGTTCAAGATATTT
TRGJ1/TRGJ2 16 TRGV2 - CATWDGSGANYYKKLF TGTGCCACCTGGGACGGGTCCGGGGCGAATTATTATAAGAAACTCTTT